The present entry profiles one T cell receptor beta chain with its context. Its antigen is still unknown. Within one base of it there is no much larger clone, and no base qualities were kept. The junction shows trimming of 1 base on V and 3 bases on J, plus 13 bases between the germline ends. The germline V gene provides CDR1 SGHRS and CDR2 YFSETQ. Including cysteine and phenylalanine, the CDR3 has 16 amino acids. Only the CDR3 part of the read is kept: 48 bases, read in frame from the first base. Read against the paper, the sample's time point label means: cycle 2 day 1 (C2D1) of nivolumab. Every trial patient had relapsed after autologous stem cell transplantation, and cohorts A, B and C differed in prior brentuximab vedotin exposure. The trial cohort comprised 56 patients with relapsed/refractory classical Hodgkin lymphoma whose best overall responses were complete response, partial response or progressive disease. In the multi-cohort phase II CheckMate 205 trial, trial patients received single-agent nivolumab. Best overall response was determined by an independent review committee according to the 2007 International Working Group response criteria. Trial PBMCs were collected just before the start of nivolumab (C1D1) and during therapy at cycle 2 day 1 and cycle 4 day 1. After peripheral blood was drawn into 8 mL Vacutainer Cell Preparation Tubes, PBMCs were isolated by centrifugation and then cryopreserved.

The record originates from a study of PD-1 blockade in classical Hodgkin lymphoma (dated by TCRdb to about 2020). Background for the entire study: Nivolumab dosing was 3 mg/kg intravenously every 2 weeks, continuing until either disease progression or unacceptable toxicity. The study used TCR beta sequencing and CyTOF to define a peripheral blood immune signature of response to PD-1 blockade in classical Hodgkin lymphoma.

Summary of the overall study and its limitations: Baseline TCR diversity was reported as lower in newly diagnosed patients than in healthy donors, and lower still in relapsed/refractory patients. Among trial patients, those achieving complete response had baseline diversity similar to that of newly diagnosed patients, while diversity was significantly lower in partial responders and progressors. Only a single clinical trial cohort was studied, and what caused the repertoire differences, possibly disease activity or prior therapy, remained undefined. Patients starting nivolumab less than 1 year after ASCT had lower diversity and were excluded from later analyses to avoid confounding by immune reconstitution. A significant rise by C4D1 was seen in CD4+ but not CD8+ TCR diversity (p=0.0027 vs p=0.16), with the rise being most apparent in complete responders (p=0.02).

The Qiagen DNeasy kit was used to extract genomic DNA from unsorted PBMCs and from the negatively selected CD4+ and CD8+ fractions. TCR beta CDR3 regions were subjected to amplification by immunoSEQ multiplex PCR with primers that anneal to V and J segments. A synthetic immune receptor repertoire was used to minimize amplification bias, and remaining bias was computationally removed after sequencing. As for the authors' bioinformatics: Custom Python scripts were used to quantify repertoire diversity as the Shannon entropy index. Unsorted, CD4+ and CD8+ repertoires were examined separately, except in combined analyses, for which CD4+ and CD8+ sequences were merged in silico. Clonal expansion was defined as at least a 2-fold frequency increase after treatment relative to C1D1, with a pseudocount of 0.5 for undetected baseline clones. Clones with 0 or 1 copy at C1D1 were classified as singleton clones, and clones with 2 or more copies were classified as non-singleton clones. Clones expanded in unsorted samples were labelled as CD4+, CD8+ or unknown by matching protein sequences in sorted samples from the same patient. Wilcoxon tests were applied to paired samples to test diversity changes from C1D1 to C4D1. TCRdb carries this immuneACCESS record with in-frame sequences only. Its versions omit some clonotypes, under half of them owing to an unresolved V gene in the studies checked, with the rest unexplained. V and J calls and clone size come straight from that table; D and trimming were deduced from the DNA. Here the sample has just over 35,000 clones; approximately 69% occur a single time. Of the sample, 14% falls within the top ten clones.

The V gene is TRBV5-1 and the J gene is TRBJ2-2; the D segment may tentatively be TRBD1 or TRBD2, each giving 6 matched bases. The specimen was peripheral blood mononuclear cells (PBMCs), collected before the second cycle of nivolumab. The clonotype was recovered from a human donor with classical Hodgkin lymphoma. This receptor carries the CDR3 CASSLIRGGDTGELFF. The bases are TGCGCCAGCAGCTTGATCAGGGGCGGGGACACCGGGGAGCTGTTTTTT.